Below, 27 T cell receptor beta chains from the same sample are listed, as sequenced in a study of CD8+ T cells in alopecia areata. Isolated RNA was reverse transcribed into cDNA used as the sequencing template. Libraries were prepared by immunoSEQ multiplex PCR; TCRdb keeps only in-frame clonotypes and omits some of them. The sample lists roughly 100,000 clones; about 60% were seen once. The source material was CD4+ T cells sorted from blood. The receptors derive from a human donor in good health.

The table lists this clone with a few counts. The V gene is TRBV4-3, the J gene TRBJ1-6; 8 nucleotides line up with TRBD1. This CDR3 is built from 17 residues. The J segment lost 11 bases and the V segment lost 0 bases, leaving 12 bases of the junction unmatched. From germline, CDR1 is LGHNA and CDR2 YSLEER. The CDR3 DNA follows: TGCGCCAGCAGCCAAGATTCTTACGGGACAGGCCCTCCACCCCTCCACTTT. As protein: CASSQDSYGTGPPPLHF.

This clone came up a few times. The chain employs TRBV30 and TRBJ2-1; 7 bases match TRBD2. Germline lookup yields CDR1 GTSNPN and CDR2 SVGIG (reference sequence). The length of the CDR3 is 15 residues. The V segment lost 3 bases and the J segment 2 bases; nucleotides outside the gene matches: 7. The CDR3 DNA follows: TGTGCCTGGAGGTACCCACTAGCGCCCTACAATGAGCAGTTCTTC. The encoded protein is CAWRYPLAPYNEQFF.

The rearrangement uses TRBV30 and TRBJ2-2; 7 nucleotides line up with TRBD2. Germline CDR1 is GTSNPN and CDR2 is SVGIG (reference sequence). The CDR3 covers 14 residues. V trimming: 7 bases; J trimming: 2 bases; junction bases outside the gene matches: 7. CDR3 nucleotides: TGTGCCTTCCGGGACTACATTAACACCGGGGAGCTGTTTTTT. Translation gives CAFRDYINTGELFF.

This clone was recorded a few times. The J gene is TRBJ2-3, the V gene TRBV7-2, with D maybe TRBD2 (5 bases). The germline V and J ends were trimmed by 4 bases and 4 bases, with 18 bases remaining between them. The CDR3 covers 16 residues. Germline CDR1 SGHTA, CDR2 FQGNSA. CDR3 coding DNA: TGTGCCAGCAGCTCCCCCGGGGATAACACCGCAGATACGCAGTATTTT. Amino acid sequence: CASSSPGDNTADTQYF.

The V call is TRBV5-6, the J call TRBJ1-2, with TRBD1 as a possible D gene (6 bases). Germline loops: CDR1 SGHDT, CDR2 YYEEEE. The CDR3 sequence is 14 residues long. V lost 0 bases and J lost 3, with 9 bases in between. The CDR3 bases are TGTGCCAGCAGCTTGGCAGGGGTTCACTATGGCTACACCTTC. It yields the protein CASSLAGVHYGYTF.

This clone was found a few times. The DNA of the CDR3 is TGCAGCACTGGGACTAGCGGTGATACGCAGTATTTT. This codes for CSTGTSGDTQYF. The rearrangement links TRBV29-1 to TRBJ2-3; 11 nucleotides line up with TRBD2. This CDR3 region has 12 residues. The V and J ends lost 8 bases and 6 bases, in that order; junction bases with no gene match: 4. CDR1 SQVTM and CDR2 ANQGSEA come from the germline V gene.

This chain connects TRBV10-3 to TRBJ2-7, with 10 bases aligning to TRBD1. This CDR3 is built from 13 residues. The V gene end was trimmed by 10 bases and the J gene end by 2 bases; junction bases not matched to a gene: 5. Germline loops: CDR1 ENHRY, CDR2 SYGVKD. CDR3 protein: CATDRGTPYEQYF. The CDR3 DNA reads TGTGCCACGGACAGGGGGACGCCCTACGAGCAGTACTTC.

This clone was picked up a small number of times. V and J are TRBV7-9 and TRBJ2-7; maybe TRBD1 (5 bases). CDR1 is SEHNR, CDR2 FQNEAQ, per germline (reference sequence). CDR3 size: 14 residues. V shed 4 bases and J shed 3 bases, with 13 bases lying between them. The CDR3 spells CASSSTTGIYEQYF. DNA for the CDR3: TGTGCCAGCAGCTCCACCACAGGTATCTACGAGCAGTACTTC.

This clone has only a few counts. The V gene is TRBV4-3, the J gene TRBJ2-6, with a weak D call TRBD1 (5 bases). The CDR3 length is 16 residues. Between the trimmed V and J ends, which lost 3 bases and 0 bases, there was a span of 9 bases. Germline CDR1 and CDR2: LGHNA and YSLEER. CDR3 in amino acids: CASSHARVSGANVLTF. For the CDR3, the DNA is TGCGCCAGCAGCCATGCCAGGGTCTCTGGGGCCAACGTCCTGACTTTC.

The chain links TRBV27 to TRBJ2-7; unclear D gene. The CDR3 loop spans 15 amino acids. Trimming removed 6 bases from V and 1 base from J, with 16 bases in between. Looked up from germline, CDR1 is MNHEY and CDR2 is SMNVEV (reference sequence). CDR3 in DNA: TGTGCCAGCAGACGCGACGGATCCCAGTCCTACGAGCAGTACTTC. It translates to CASRRDGSQSYEQYF.

This clone was detected only a few times. The chain recombines TRBV6-1 with TRBJ2-1; TRBD2 agrees at 7 bases. The length of the CDR3 is 14 residues. V lost 8 bases, J lost 5 bases, and 9 bases stayed unmatched. CDR1 and CDR2 from the germline V gene are MNHNS and SASEGT. In DNA, the CDR3 is TGTGCCAGCCGTGCCGGGACTACTAACAATGAGCAGTTCTTC. Protein product: CASRAGTTNNEQFF.

This sequence joins TRBV4-3 and TRBJ2-1; D may be TRBD2 (6 bases). CDR3 length equals 15 residues. CDR1 and CDR2 (germline): LGHNA, YSLEER. The V and J ends lost 0 bases and 6 bases respectively, with 12 bases between them. The CDR3 DNA is TGCGCCAGCAGCCAAGATTGGCGCGGGGTCAATGAGCAGTTCTTC. Encoded protein: CASSQDWRGVNEQFF.

The rearrangement joins TRBV6-1 to TRBJ1-2, with a tentative D call TRBD1 (5 bases). CDR3 size: 14 residues. V was trimmed by 6 bases and J by 6 bases, leaving 17 bases between them. Germline CDR1 and CDR2: MNHNS and SASEGT. CDR3 residues: CASSLPDNSHGYTF. The CDR3 DNA follows: TGTGCCAGCAGCCTACCGGACAACAGCCATGGCTACACCTTC.

The CDR3 region is CASSLVGTGAGSPLHF. In DNA form, the CDR3 reads TGCGCCAGCAGCTTGGTTGGCACAGGTGCTGGTTCACCCCTCCACTTT. J is TRBJ1-6 and V is TRBV5-1; maybe TRBD1 (5 bases). CDR3 length: 16 residues. Germline V gives CDR1 SGHRS, CDR2 YFSETQ. V dropped 0 bases and J dropped 9 bases, with 16 bases sitting between them.

CDR3 in amino acids: CASSLSRTETQYF. Here the CDR3 DNA reads TGTGCCAGCAGCTTAAGCAGGACGGAGACCCAGTACTTC. The chain uses TRBV7-8 and TRBJ2-5; D is unclear. The CDR3 extends over 13 amino acids. V lost 2 bases and J lost 5, with 9 bases in between. CDR1 is SGHVS and CDR2 is FQNEAQ in the germline V gene.

This clone was counted a few times. The chain combines TRBV30 with TRBJ2-7; a possible D gene is TRBD2 (6 bases). V was trimmed by 4 bases and J by 6 bases, leaving 16 bases between them. The V gene's germline CDR1 is GTSNPN and CDR2 SVGIG (reference sequence). The CDR3 spans 13 residues. As DNA, the CDR3 is TGTGCCTGGACCCGGGACTTACGGGGCGAGCAGTACTTC. Encoded protein: CAWTRDLRGEQYF. Full variable domain (missing parts from reference TRBV30 and TRBJ2-7): SQTIHQWPATLVQPVGSPLSLECTVEGTSNPNLYWYRQAAGRGLQLLFYSVGIGQISSEVPQNLSASRPQDRQFILSSKKLLLSDSGFYLCAWTRDLRGEQYFGPGTRLTVT.

The chain combines TRBV20-1 with TRBJ2-7; unclear D gene. The CDR3 is made up of 11 amino acids. CDR1 is DFQATT and CDR2 is SNEGSKA in the germline V gene (reference sequence). V was cut by 4 bases and J by 3 bases, with 7 bases left in between. The CDR3 DNA reads TGCAGTGCTAAACTGAGCTACGAGCAGTACTTC. Protein sequence: CSAKLSYEQYF.

This chain uses TRBV5-8 with TRBJ1-1, with D uncertain. The CDR3 has 16 amino acids. Per germline, CDR1 SGHTS and CDR2 YDEGEE. The V end lost 0 bases, the J end lost 2 bases, and 14 bases lay between the germline ends. The CDR3 reads CASSLDYGRVNTEAFF. CDR3 DNA: TGTGCCAGCAGCTTGGATTATGGACGAGTTAACACTGAAGCTTTCTTT.

The rearrangement joins TRBV30 to TRBJ2-3; TRBD2 is a possible D gene (5 bases). Trimming removed 6 bases from V and 7 bases from J, with 11 bases in between. Germline CDR1 reads GTSNPN; CDR2 reads SVGIG (reference sequence). This CDR3 is built from 11 residues. The CDR3 nucleotides are TGTGCCTGCAACACTAGGTATACGCAGTATTTT. Translating gives CACNTRYTQYF. Together with reference TRBV30 and TRBJ2-3, the CDR3 gives the full variable domain: SQTIHQWPATLVQPVGSPLSLECTVEGTSNPNLYWYRQAAGRGLQLLFYSVGIGQISSEVPQNLSASRPQDRQFILSSKKLLLSDSGFYLCACNTRYTQYFGPGTRLTVL.

J is TRBJ2-7 and V is TRBV30, with D unresolved. CDR1 is GTSNPN, CDR2 SVGIG, per germline (reference sequence). V lost 3 bases and J 7 bases, leaving 16 bases between the germline ends. This CDR3 has 13 amino acids. CDR3 region: CAWSLRQALEQYF. In DNA form, the CDR3 reads TGTGCCTGGAGCCTGAGGCAGGCCTTGGAGCAGTACTTC.

This chain uses TRBV29-1 with TRBJ2-1, with a tentative D call TRBD1 (6 bases). Germline V lookup: CDR1 SQVTM, CDR2 ANQGSEA. The CDR3 spans 14 residues. The ends were cut back, 3 bases at V and 6 bases at J, with 15 bases in the middle. CDR3 DNA: TGCAGCGTTGATAGGGGGTTTCAGCCCAATGAGCAGTTCTTC. It yields the protein CSVDRGFQPNEQFF.

CDR3 coding DNA: TGTGCCAGCAGCTCCGACAGGGGGGGATATGGCTACACCTTC. Protein: CASSSDRGGYGYTF. This chain uses TRBV7-9 with TRBJ1-2; TRBD1 matches at 9 bases. Germline V gene data show CDR1 as SEHNR and CDR2 as FQNEAQ (reference sequence). With V trimmed by 4 bases and J by 5 bases, 5 bases remained unmatched. CDR3 size: 14 residues. Together with reference TRBV7-9 and TRBJ1-2, the CDR3 gives the full variable domain: DTGVSQNPRHKITKRGQNVTFRCDPISEHNRLYWYRQTLGQGPEFLTYFQNEAQLEKSRLLSDRFSAERPKGSFSTLEIQRTEQGDSAMYLCASSSDRGGYGYTFGSGTRLTVV.

The chain combines TRBV2 with TRBJ1-1; a weak D match, TRBD1 (5 bases). This CDR3 contains 14 residues. Germline-derived CDR1 and CDR2 are SNHLY and FYNNEI. V shed 6 bases and J shed 3 bases, with 14 bases lying between them. The CDR3 DNA reads as TGTGCCAGCAGACTTACTCTAGGGGACACTGAAGCTTTCTTT. Encoded protein: CASRLTLGDTEAFF.

For the CDR3, the DNA is TGTGCCAGCGGGCGGGGACAGAACACTGAAGCTTTCTTT. Encoded protein: CASGRGQNTEAFF. This chain connects TRBV18 to TRBJ1-1; D possibly corresponds to TRBD1 (6 bases). V shed 8 bases and J shed 1 base, with 11 bases lying between them. There are 13 residues in the CDR3. Germline CDR1 and CDR2: KGHSH and LQKENI.

The chain links TRBV27 to TRBJ1-6, with 7 bases identical to TRBD1. The CDR3 loop spans 16 amino acids. V was clipped by 3 bases and J by 10 bases; unmatched bases: 12. Germline lookup yields CDR1 MNHEY and CDR2 SMNVEV (reference sequence). The CDR3 is CASSLKTGSRGSPLHF. CDR3 DNA sequence: TGTGCCAGCAGTTTGAAGACAGGGAGTCGTGGATCACCCCTCCACTTT.

The J gene is TRBJ1-1, the V gene TRBV30; D is possibly TRBD1 (5 bases). Trimming removed 2 bases from V and 9 bases from J, with 10 bases in between. Germline values: CDR1 GTSNPN, CDR2 SVGIG (reference sequence). The CDR3 loop spans 11 amino acids. The CDR3 DNA reads TGTGCCTGGAGTCGACCAGGGCAAGCTTTCTTT. It specifies CAWSRPGQAFF. Supplemented by reference TRBV30 and TRBJ1-1, the full variable domain reads SQTIHQWPATLVQPVGSPLSLECTVEGTSNPNLYWYRQAAGRGLQLLFYSVGIGQISSEVPQNLSASRPQDRQFILSSKKLLLSDSGFYLCAWSRPGQAFFGQGTRLTVV.

The chain joins TRBV7-6 to TRBJ2-7, with TRBD1 identical over 8 bases. CDR3 size: 16 residues. The V segment lost 3 bases and the J segment 3 bases; nucleotides outside the gene matches: 10. CDR1 is SGHVS and CDR2 is FNYEAQ in the germline V gene. CDR3 protein: CASSFRRAGGNYEQYF. In DNA, the CDR3 is TGTGCCAGCAGCTTTCGGCGAGCAGGGGGCAACTACGAGCAGTACTTC. The full variable domain, rest sourced from reference TRBV7-6 and TRBJ2-7, is GAGVSQSPRYKVTKRGQDVALRCDPISGHVSLYWYRQALGQGPEFLTYFNYEAQQDKSGLPNDRFSAERPEGSISTLTIQRTEQRDSAMYRCASSFRRAGGNYEQYFGPGTRLTVT.